This T cell receptor (beta chain) was captured by sequencing in a study of blood T cell repertoires in COVID-19. In the study overall: Whether acute or convalescent, the COVID-19 samples came from the United States, Italy and Spain. Nucleic acid was either cDNA or gDNA, and it came from T cells, B-cell-depleted T cells, or PBMCs.

In the original processing: Counts of nucleated cells, estimated from reference gene primer amplification, were obtained. Libraries were prepared by immunoSEQ multiplex PCR; TCRdb keeps only in-frame clonotypes and omits some of them. V and J calls and clone size are as listed in that table; D and trimming were resolved from the DNA. The table shows some 35,000 clones, with about 87% occurring only once. The CDR3 runs to 16 residues. Germline V gene sequence: CDR1 KGHDR, CDR2 SFDVKD. The V segment lost 2 bases and the J segment 4 bases; nucleotides outside the gene matches: 7. The receptor was derived from a human donor in a cohort sampled during active COVID-19. The specimen sequenced was peripheral blood. The V call is TRBV24-1, the J call TRBJ2-5, with TRBD1 identical over 9 bases. The CDR3 DNA sequence: TGTGCCACCAGTGATTCTGGACAGGGGAGGGGAGAGACCCAGTACTTC. Protein: CATSDSGQGRGETQYF.